This record looks at one T cell receptor (beta chain) sequence and its context. Using its own MiXCR run on the RT-PCR reads, TCRdb lists one record per CDR3 protein. The sample includes 150,000 to 200,000 distinct CDR3 sequences, approximately 30% of them seen just once. The germline CDR1 and CDR2 sequences are SNHLY and FYNNEI. V was clipped by 7 bases and J by 0 bases, with 7 bases between them. This CDR3 has 13 residues. The data stem from a study of patients and donors after allogeneic stem cell transplantation. This TCR came from a human donor who was either an allogeneic HSCT recipient or a stem cell or donor lymphocyte infusion donor (not recorded which). It is not recorded whose cells these are; they may come from a transplant donor. The chain recombines TRBV2 with TRBJ1-5; D gene ambiguous. Sequencing input: blood, either unsorted or a sorted T cell fraction (not recorded which). In nucleotides, the CDR3 is TGTGCCAGCAAATTAGATAGCAATCAGCCCCAGCATTTT. The encoded protein is CASKLDSNQPQHF.